Listed below are T cell receptor beta chains from one sample, sequenced in a study of immune characteristics of hereditary and idiopathic chronic pancreatitis. The table came from immunoSEQ multiplex PCR; TCRdb's copy has only in-frame clones and leaves some out. This table holds about 1,800 clones, roughly 80% found once. What was sequenced was pancreas tissue with hereditary chronic pancreatitis. The source is a human donor with chronic pancreatitis. CDR3s include the opening cysteine and the closing phenylalanine or tryptophan. A D gene is named only where the DNA matches it firmly. The size entry is marked missing in some rows and otherwise reads once, few, many or a size class.

cdr3_nt cdr3_aa j_call clone_size d_call v_call
TGTGCCAGCAGCTTGGTTACAGCGAACACTGAAGCTTTCTTT CASSLVTANTEAFF TRBJ1-1 NA NA TRBV5-5
TGTGCCAGCAGTGAACTAGCGGGAGCCGGGGAGCTGTTTTTT CASSELAGAGELFF TRBJ2-2 NA TRBD2 TRBV6-1
TGTGCCAGCAGCTTGTTCGGGAGCCCGGAGACCCAGTACTTC CASSLFGSPETQYF TRBJ2-5 NA NA TRBV5-4
TGCAGCGTTGAGGACAGGGACTATAGCTACACCTTC CSVEDRDYSYTF TRBJ1-2 NA TRBD1 TRBV29-1
TGTGCCAGCAGCTTAGAAGGGACAGGGGGCACTGAAGCTTTCTTT CASSLEGTGGTEAFF TRBJ1-1 NA TRBD1 TRBV7-2
TGCAGCGTTGAAATCTTGAGCGGGGACAACTATGGCTACACCTTC CSVEILSGDNYGYTF TRBJ1-2 NA NA TRBV29-1
TGTGCCACCAGTACCCCCACTAGGTTGACTAGCACAGATACGCAGTATTTT CATSTPTRLTSTDTQYF TRBJ2-3 NA NA TRBV24-1
TGTGCCAGCAGCATAGCGGGAACCGGGGAGCTGTTTTTT CASSIAGTGELFF TRBJ2-2 NA TRBD2 TRBV11-3
TGCAGCGTTGAAGACAGGGAGAAATACGAGCAGTACTTC CSVEDREKYEQYF TRBJ2-7 once NA TRBV29-1
TGTGCCAGCTTCTGGGGACTAAGCTCCTACGAGCAGTACTTC CASFWGLSSYEQYF TRBJ2-7 NA TRBD2 TRBV2
TGTGCCAGCCACGACAAGCGCTCCTACGAGCAGTACTTC CASHDKRSYEQYF TRBJ2-7 NA NA TRBV5-4
TGTGCCAGCAGTTCCTCCATGAACACTGAAGCTTTCTTT CASSSSMNTEAFF TRBJ1-1 once NA TRBV27
TGCGCCAGCAGCCAGTACAGGGGTGGTGCGGATACGCAGTATTTT CASSQYRGGADTQYF TRBJ2-3 NA TRBD1 TRBV4-3
TGTGCCAGCAGCTTAAGGGGCAGGGGGAACACCGGGGAGCTGTTTTTT CASSLRGRGNTGELFF TRBJ2-2 NA NA TRBV7-2
TGTGCCTGGAGCAGGGGAGAGACCCAGTACTTC CAWSRGETQYF TRBJ2-5 NA NA TRBV30
TGTGCCAGCAGCTCAAGGGGGCTAGACACCGGGGAGCTGTTTTTT CASSSRGLDTGELFF TRBJ2-2 NA TRBD1 TRBV6-6
TGCGCCAGCAGCCAACAGGGGGCCTATGAAAAACTGTTTTTT CASSQQGAYEKLFF TRBJ1-4 NA TRBD1 TRBV4-1
TGTGCCAGCAGCGTAGCTACGGACAGGGGGAGTCCAGCTTTCTTT CASSVATDRGSPAFF TRBJ1-1 NA TRBD1 TRBV9
TGTGCCAGCAGTCCCCGGACAGGGCATCAGCCCCAGCATTTT CASSPRTGHQPQHF TRBJ1-5 few TRBD1 TRBV6-5
TGTGCCACCCAATGGACAGGGAAGGTCGGATCACCCCTCCACTTT CATQWTGKVGSPLHF TRBJ1-6 NA TRBD1 TRBV27
TGCGCCAGCAGCGGCCTCGGGTCCTATGGCTACACCTTC CASSGLGSYGYTF TRBJ1-2 once NA TRBV5-1
TGTGCCAGCAGCTTGACGCGCGGGGGAAGTCAAGAGACCCAGTACTTC CASSLTRGGSQETQYF TRBJ2-5 NA TRBD2 TRBV5-6
TGTGCCAGCACCCCGAACCCTTACGAGCAGTACTTC CASTPNPYEQYF TRBJ2-7 NA NA TRBV28
TGTGCCAGTAGAGATAGGTACTCCTACGAGCAGTACTTC CASRDRYSYEQYF TRBJ2-7 NA NA TRBV7-8
TGTGCCAGTAGTATAGGACGGGGGGCTAAGGACACCATATATTTT CASSIGRGAKDTIYF TRBJ1-3 few NA TRBV19
TGTGCCAGCAGCCAACGGGTGGGAAATGAGCAGTTCTTC CASSQRVGNEQFF TRBJ2-1 few NA TRBV14
TGTGCCAGCAGCGCCCAAGACAGGGGAACTGAAGCTTTCTTT CASSAQDRGTEAFF TRBJ1-1 NA TRBD1 TRBV9
TGCGCCAGCAGAACACTAGCGGGGCCCTCCTACAATGAGCAGTTCTTC CASRTLAGPSYNEQFF TRBJ2-1 NA TRBD2 TRBV10-2
TGTGCCAGCAGCCAAGACCCGCAGGTCACAGATACGCAGTATTTT CASSQDPQVTDTQYF TRBJ2-3 NA NA TRBV4-2
TGTGCCAGCAGCAAAGACAGGGACAATGAGCAGTTCTTC CASSKDRDNEQFF TRBJ2-1 once NA TRBV21-1
TGTGCTAGTGGCCCCCGCACAGATACGCAGTATTTT CASGPRTDTQYF TRBJ2-3 NA NA TRBV12-5
TGTGCCAGCAGCCACCGGACAGGGGATTACAATGAGCAGTTCTTC CASSHRTGDYNEQFF TRBJ2-1 NA TRBD1 TRBV7-8
TGCGCCAGCAGTGATTGGGACACCTCCTACGAGCAGTACTTC CASSDWDTSYEQYF TRBJ2-7 few NA TRBV10-1